This passage covers 4 T cell receptor beta chains from one sample sequenced in a study of blood T cell repertoires in COVID-19. Produced via immunoSEQ multiplex PCR; TCRdb's table is partial and in-frame only. The repertoire holds some 150,000 clones, with roughly 79% as singletons. The sample taken for sequencing was peripheral blood. The receptors derive from a human donor with acute or convalescent COVID-19. The donor label of this sample is uncertain.

The chain joins TRBV7-3 to TRBJ1-2; a possible D gene is TRBD1 (5 bases). This CDR3 has 14 amino acids. V lost 7 bases and J lost 2, with 14 bases in between. The germline V gene encodes CDR1 SGHTA and CDR2 FQGTGA. DNA for the CDR3: TGTGCCAGCACCCCGGGACGGGGGAACTATGGCTACACCTTC. Protein product: CASTPGRGNYGYTF.

The chain carries TRBV10-3 and TRBJ1-5, with 9 bases fitting TRBD1. The CDR3 extends over 14 amino acids. Trimming removed 0 bases from V and 7 bases from J; junction bases left unmatched: 1. Germline V gene sequence: CDR1 ENHRY, CDR2 SYGVKD. The CDR3 reads CAISESGTGQPQHF. CDR3 coding DNA: TGTGCCATCAGTGAGTCAGGGACAGGGCAGCCCCAGCATTTT.

This clone was seen a handful of times. This chain joins TRBV7-9 and TRBJ2-7; D perhaps matches TRBD2 (5 bases). Trimming pared 7 bases from V and 2 bases from J, leaving 12 bases between. The CDR3 loop spans 13 amino acids. CDR1 and CDR2 from the germline V gene are SEHNR and FQNEAQ (reference sequence). Here the CDR3 reads CASTPRAPYEQYF. CDR3 coding DNA: TGTGCCAGCACCCCGCGGGCCCCCTACGAGCAGTACTTC.

The V call is TRBV9, the J call TRBJ1-6; D perhaps matches TRBD1 (5 bases). Germline values: CDR1 SGDLS, CDR2 YYNGEE. The V end lost 4 bases, the J end lost 6 bases, and 8 bases lay between the germline ends. This CDR3 contains 13 residues. CDR3: CASSQGFNSPLHF. The CDR3 DNA reads TGTGCCAGCAGCCAGGGTTTTAATTCACCCCTCCACTTT.